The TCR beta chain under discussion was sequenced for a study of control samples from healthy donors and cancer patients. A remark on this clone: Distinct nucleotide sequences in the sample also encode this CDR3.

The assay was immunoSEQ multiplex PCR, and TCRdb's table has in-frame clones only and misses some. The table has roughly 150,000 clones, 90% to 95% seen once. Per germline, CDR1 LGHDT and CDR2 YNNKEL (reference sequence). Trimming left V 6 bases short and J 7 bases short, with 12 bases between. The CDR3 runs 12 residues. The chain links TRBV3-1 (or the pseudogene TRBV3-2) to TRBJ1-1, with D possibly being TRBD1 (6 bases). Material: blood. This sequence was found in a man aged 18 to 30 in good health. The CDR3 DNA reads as TGTGCCAGCAGTCTCGGACAGCTTGAAGCTTTCTTT. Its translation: CASSLGQLEAFF.